One sample yielded the 23 T cell receptor beta chains listed below, sequenced in a study of CD8 T cells in ankylosing spondylitis. TCRdb re-analysed the 5' RACE reads in MiXCR, keeping a single row per CDR3 protein. Here the sample spans fewer than 750,000 distinct CDR3 sequences, 15% to 20% being singletons. Study observations and caveats: What appeared characteristic of ankylosing spondylitis blood was a TCR beta motif of eight or nine highly homologous variants.

For these receptors, no antigen is known. Sequenced material: blood, either unsorted or a sorted T cell fraction (not recorded which). These receptors were collected from a male donor with ankylosing spondylitis.

The rearrangement links TRBV20-1 to TRBJ2-7; possibly TRBD1 for D (6 bases). V dropped 8 bases and J dropped 6 bases, with 26 bases sitting between them. Per germline, CDR1 DFQATT and CDR2 SNEGSKA (reference sequence). There are 15 residues in the CDR3. Here the CDR3 DNA reads TGCAGTACCGCCGCGTCATACCAAACAGGGTCCGAGCAGTACTTC. Amino acids: CSTAASYQTGSEQYF.

The CDR3: CATSEGPSDTQYF. CDR3 DNA sequence: TGTGCCACCAGTGAAGGCCCCTCAGATACGCAGTATTTT. This chain joins TRBV24-1 and TRBJ2-3, with D hard to call. The germline CDR1 and CDR2 sequences are KGHDR and SFDVKD. The CDR3 covers 13 residues. The V end lost 4 bases, the J end lost 4 bases, and 8 bases lay between the germline ends.

This sequence joins TRBV2 and TRBJ1-2; D ambiguous. The CDR3 extends over 12 amino acids. Germline CDR1 SNHLY, CDR2 FYNNEI. Trimming took 6 bases from V and 7 from J, leaving 12 bases between them. For the CDR3, the DNA is TGTGCCAGCAGGTATGGAGGTGGTGGCTACACCTTC. This codes for CASRYGGGGYTF.

Remarks on this clonotype: At one end, the junction sequence differs from germline, possibly due to a read error. Here the CDR3 DNA reads TGTGCCAGCAGCGTAGGAGCGATGCAGGGCGCAGATTCGCAGTATTTT. This codes for CASSVGAMQGADSQYF. The chain uses TRBV9 and TRBJ2-3; perhaps TRBD1 as D (5 bases). CDR1 is SGDLS and CDR2 is YYNGEE in the germline V gene. The CDR3 sequence is 16 residues long.

This clonotype appeared a few times. The genes are TRBV29-1 and TRBJ2-7; 8 nucleotides align to TRBD1. Germline V lookup: CDR1 SQVTM, CDR2 ANQGSEA. Trimming cost V 1 base and J 0 bases; bases outside gene matches: 14. The CDR3 is 18 amino acids. This CDR3 reads CSVEGLLTPTGGSYEQYF. The CDR3 DNA reads as TGCAGCGTTGAAGGACTACTCACTCCAACAGGGGGCTCCTACGAGCAGTACTTC.

The chain carries TRBV5-1 and TRBJ1-1; D is possibly TRBD1 (6 bases). Trimming removed 4 bases at V and 6 bases at J, with 13 bases between. The CDR3 contains 13 residues. Germline assignment: CDR1 SGHRS and CDR2 YFSETQ. The CDR3 protein is CASSPQGTAEAFF. CDR3 in DNA: TGCGCCAGCAGCCCCCAGGGGACCGCTGAAGCTTTCTTT.

This clonotype was found a few times. The rearrangement joins TRBV6-1 to TRBJ2-1; either TRBD1 or TRBD2 may supply D (6 bases each). CDR3 size: 14 residues. Germline CDR1 MNHNS, CDR2 SASEGT. V was trimmed by 1 base and J by 8 bases, leaving 12 bases between them. This CDR3 is CASSEGVEGDEQFF. In nucleotides, the CDR3 is TGTGCCAGCAGTGAAGGGGTGGAGGGGGATGAGCAGTTCTTC.

The genes are TRBV7-2 and TRBJ2-3; D is possibly TRBD2 (5 bases). The V end lost 0 bases, the J end lost 0 bases, and 16 bases lay between the germline ends. The germline gives CDR1 SGHTA, CDR2 FQGNSA. This CDR3 spans 18 amino acids. CDR3 sequence reads: CASSLAWASSPSTDTQYF. CDR3 nucleotide sequence: TGTGCCAGCAGCTTAGCGTGGGCTAGCAGCCCTAGCACAGATACGCAGTATTTT.

This clonotype was seen ten or more times. The J gene is TRBJ2-1, the V gene TRBV7-8, with D unclear. Per the germline V gene, CDR1 is SGHVS and CDR2 is FQNEAQ. Trimming cost V 1 base and J 10 bases, with 8 bases left between them. This CDR3 spans 12 amino acids. CDR3 sequence reads: CASSLVSGEQFF. Written as DNA, the CDR3 is TGTGCCAGCAGCTTAGTGTCTGGGGAGCAGTTCTTC.

This clonotype was detected many times. This chain links TRBV12-3 or TRBV12-4 with TRBJ1-5; D possibly corresponds to TRBD1 (6 bases). There are 15 residues in the CDR3. Trimming shortened V by 3 bases and J by 0 bases, and 9 bases separated the two germline ends. The CDR3 DNA reads TGTGCCAGCAGTTTTGGGGGGGCTAGCAATCAGCCCCAGCATTTT. Residues: CASSFGGASNQPQHF.

This clonotype turned up a few times. This chain joins TRBV5-1 and TRBJ2-7; 7 positions agree with TRBD1. Germline lookup yields CDR1 SGHRS and CDR2 YFSETQ. The V segment lost 4 bases and the J segment 6 bases; nucleotides outside the gene matches: 13. This CDR3 contains 15 residues. DNA of the CDR3: TGCGCCAGCAGCACTTCGACAGGGTATGATCCCGAGCAGTACTTC. This translates into CASSTSTGYDPEQYF.

This chain connects TRBV18 to TRBJ2-1; TRBD2 aligns across 9 bases. CDR1 and CDR2 (germline): KGHSH, LQKENI. The length of the CDR3 is 12 residues. The V gene end was trimmed by 6 bases and the J gene end by 8 bases; junction bases not matched to a gene: 2. CDR3 sequence (DNA): TGTGCCAGCTCGTGGACTAGCGATGAGCAGTTCTTC. It specifies CASSWTSDEQFF.

In this sample, this clonotype turned up a few times. This sequence joins TRBV12-3 or TRBV12-4 and TRBJ2-2, with D hard to call. The CDR3 extends over 14 amino acids. The V end was cut by 6 bases, the J end by 0 bases, with 8 bases between. The chain's CDR3 is CASRALTNTGELFF. CDR3 in DNA: TGTGCCAGCAGAGCTCTAACGAACACCGGGGAGCTGTTTTTT.

This clonotype was counted only a few times. The chain recombines TRBV12-3 or TRBV12-4 with TRBJ2-3; TRBD1 aligns across 8 bases. After removal of 6 bases from V and 1 base from J, the junction contained 6 bases not matched to a gene. This CDR3 is 15 amino acids long. In nucleotides, the CDR3 is TGTGCCAGCAGCTCACCGGGACAGGGCACAGATACGCAGTATTTT. It yields the protein CASSSPGQGTDTQYF.

This clonotype was seen more than once but under ten times. The chain has TRBV24-1 and TRBJ2-2; TRBD2 aligns across 8 bases. The CDR3 loop spans 15 amino acids. CDR1 and CDR2 from the germline V gene are KGHDR and SFDVKD. With 7 bases clipped from V and 2 bases from J, the junction kept 5 bases outside the gene matches. CDR3 sequence (DNA): TGTGCCACCAGCCGCGGGGGGAGTAACACCGGGGAGCTGTTTTTT. Its protein is CATSRGGSNTGELFF.

The chain links TRBV5-1 to TRBJ2-5; D may be TRBD1 or TRBD2 (5 bases each). Trimming took 2 bases from V and 3 from J, leaving 11 bases between them. Per germline, CDR1 SGHRS and CDR2 YFSETQ. There are 14 residues in the CDR3. In DNA, the CDR3 is TGCGCCAGCAGCTTCTTTGGGGGAGAAGAGACCCAGTACTTC. Translation gives CASSFFGGEETQYF.

This clonotype was picked up a small number of times. The gene calls are TRBV4-1 and TRBJ1-4; no reliable D call. In germline, CDR1 is MGHRA, CDR2 YSYEKL. Trimming pared 3 bases from V and 11 bases from J, leaving 19 bases between. The CDR3 extends over 15 amino acids. This CDR3 is CASSHLGPGESKLFF. The CDR3 bases are TGCGCCAGCAGCCACCTCGGGCCCGGCGAAAGTAAACTGTTTTTT.

V usage is TRBV20-1 and J usage is TRBJ1-2; D not resolved. Germline assignment: CDR1 DFQATT and CDR2 SNEGSKA (reference sequence). Trimming cost V 5 bases and J 4 bases, with 11 bases left between them. CDR3 length: 12 amino acids. The DNA for the CDR3 is TGCAGTGCTCCCGCAGAGGCCTATGGCTACACCTTC. Its translation: CSAPAEAYGYTF.

Many counts were recorded for this clonotype. At one end, the junction sequence differs from germline, possibly due to a read error. The J gene is TRBJ2-1, the V gene TRBV27, with TRBD2 matching over 7 bases. Germline CDR1 MNHEY, CDR2 SMNVEV (reference sequence). The CDR3 is 12 residues long. The CDR3 loop reads CASSLSGGEQFF. The CDR3 nucleotides read TGTGCCAGCAGCTTATCGGGGGGAGAGCAGTTCTTC.

V gene TRBV3-1 combines with J gene TRBJ2-7; D unresolved. The CDR3 has 16 amino acids. Per the germline V gene, CDR1 is LGHDT and CDR2 is YNNKEL (reference sequence). The V and J ends lost 4 bases and 9 bases respectively, with 25 bases between them. The CDR3 protein is CASSPRSRQSFRGQYF. Written as DNA, the CDR3 is TGTGCCAGCAGCCCCCGTTCGCGGCAGAGCTTCAGAGGGCAGTACTTC.

This clonotype has only a few counts. The chain recombines TRBV20-1 with TRBJ1-1; D is perhaps TRBD1 (6 bases). The CDR3 runs to 14 residues. CDR1 and CDR2 from the germline V gene are DFQATT and SNEGSKA (reference sequence). As DNA, the CDR3 is TGCAGGGGAAAGACAGGAGATTTGGGCACTGAAGCTTTCTTT. Residues: CRGKTGDLGTEAFF.

This clonotype was detected many times. This chain joins TRBV12-3 or TRBV12-4 and TRBJ1-1, with 7 nucleotides matching TRBD1. V lost 3 bases, J lost 0 bases, and 7 bases stayed unmatched. CDR3 length: 16 residues. CDR3 bases: TGTGCCAGCAGTTTGAGGACAGGAATTATGAACACTGAAGCTTTCTTT. This codes for CASSLRTGIMNTEAFF.

There are many counts of this clonotype. The chain is built from TRBV12-3 or TRBV12-4 and TRBJ2-7; 9 positions match TRBD1. The CDR3 loop spans 15 amino acids. With V trimmed by 6 bases and J by 5 bases, 11 bases remained unmatched. The CDR3 reads CASSITGTGFNEQYF. The CDR3 coding sequence is TGTGCCAGCAGCATAACCGGGACAGGGTTCAACGAGCAGTACTTC.